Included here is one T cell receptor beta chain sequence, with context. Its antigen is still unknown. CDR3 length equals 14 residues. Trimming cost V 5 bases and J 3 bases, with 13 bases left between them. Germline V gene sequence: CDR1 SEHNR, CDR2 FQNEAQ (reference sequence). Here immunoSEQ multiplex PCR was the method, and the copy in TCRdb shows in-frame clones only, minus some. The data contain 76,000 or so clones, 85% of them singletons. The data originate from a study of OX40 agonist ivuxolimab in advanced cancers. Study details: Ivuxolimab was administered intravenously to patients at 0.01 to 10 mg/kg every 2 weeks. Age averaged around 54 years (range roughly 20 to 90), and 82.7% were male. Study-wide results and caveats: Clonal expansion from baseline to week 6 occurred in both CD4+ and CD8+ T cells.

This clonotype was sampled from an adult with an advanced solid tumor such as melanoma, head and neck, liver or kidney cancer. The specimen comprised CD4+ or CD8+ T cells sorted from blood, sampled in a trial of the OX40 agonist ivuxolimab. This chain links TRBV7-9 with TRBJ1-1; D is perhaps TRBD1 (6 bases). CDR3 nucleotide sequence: TGTGCCAGCAGCGCACAGGGAAGGGACACTGAAGCTTTCTTT. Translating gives CASSAQGRDTEAFF.